These 9 T cell receptor beta chains share one sample of origin, sequenced in a study of cytomegalovirus exposure and HLA in healthy donors. With 60 Vbeta and 13 Jbeta primers, the PCR was carried out. This table comes from immunoSEQ multiplex PCR, and its TCRdb copy is limited to in-frame clones, with some not included. This sample has approximately 140,000 clones, with roughly 73% found just once. Sequencing input: PBMCs. The source is a man in his forties in good health and CMV-seronegative.

Only a few counts were recorded for this clone. The rearrangement joins TRBV2 to TRBJ1-4; 9 bases align to TRBD1. Trimming took 0 bases from V and 4 from J; bases not matched to a gene: 9. Germline V gives CDR1 SNHLY, CDR2 FYNNEI. The CDR3 loop spans 18 amino acids. CDR3 bases: TGTGCCAGCAGTGAAGCGCTTCAGGGGACAGGGATTAATGAAAAACTGTTTTTT. This encodes CASSEALQGTGINEKLFF.

This rearrangement joins TRBV4-1 to TRBJ1-6; TRBD1 is a possible D gene (6 bases). V lost 3 bases to trimming and J lost 8 bases, with 8 bases between them. The CDR3 length is 13 residues. CDR1 and CDR2 (germline): MGHRA, YSYEKL. In nucleotides, the CDR3 is TGCGCCAGCAGCCAGGGGGCGGATTCACCCCTCCACTTT. Its protein product is CASSQGADSPLHF.

The chain links TRBV5-3 to TRBJ2-4; no reliable D call. TRBV5-3 is noted as an ORF with a role that remains uncertain. Trimming shortened V by 0 bases and J by 9 bases, and 7 bases separated the two germline ends. CDR3 size: 12 residues. CDR3 coding DNA: TGTGCCAGAAGCTTGGTTTTTAGCATTCAGTACTTC. Its protein is CARSLVFSIQYF.

The chain joins TRBV29-1 to TRBJ2-5; 9 bases match TRBD1. V was pared by 7 bases and J by 5 bases, with 11 bases of the junction left unmatched. There are 14 residues in the CDR3. The germline CDR1 and CDR2 sequences are SQVTM and ANQGSEA. The CDR3 spells CSASPGTGTETQYF. CDR3 bases: TGCAGCGCTTCCCCAGGGACAGGGACGGAGACCCAGTACTTC.

This chain uses TRBV5-6 with TRBJ2-3; 8 bases line up with TRBD2. Losses at the gene ends were 0 bases for V and 4 bases for J; bases not matched to a gene: 7. Germline-derived CDR1 and CDR2 are SGHDT and YYEEEE. This CDR3 has 16 amino acids. Written as DNA, the CDR3 is TGTGCCAGCAGCTTGGGGTGGCCGGGGGGGCCAGATACGCAGTATTTT. It encodes CASSLGWPGGPDTQYF. The whole variable domain, filled in from reference TRBV5-6 and TRBJ2-3, reads DAGVTQSPTHLIKTRGQQVTLRCSPKSGHDTVSWYQQALGQGPQFIFQYYEEEERQRGNFPDRFSGHQFPNYSSELNVNALLLGDSALYLCASSLGWPGGPDTQYFGPGTRLTVL.

Only a few counts were recorded for this clone. The chain joins TRBV5-6 to TRBJ1-5; 8 bases fit TRBD1. The CDR3 extends over 14 amino acids. Germline V gene sequence: CDR1 SGHDT, CDR2 YYEEEE. V lost 5 bases, J lost 5 bases, and 6 bases stayed unmatched. DNA of the CDR3: TGTGCCAGCAGTTCCGGGACAGGCTATCAGCCCCAGCATTTT. Translation: CASSSGTGYQPQHF.

This chain joins TRBV5-1 and TRBJ1-3, with D tentatively TRBD1 (5 bases). V was trimmed by 1 base and J by 7 bases, leaving 12 bases between them. The CDR3 is 14 amino acids. Germline V lookup: CDR1 SGHRS, CDR2 YFSETQ. Here the CDR3 DNA reads TGCGCCAGCAGCTTGCAGGGATTGGGTAACACCATATATTTT. This translates into CASSLQGLGNTIYF.

The chain has TRBV10-3 and TRBJ2-1, with a tentative D call TRBD2 (6 bases). Germline V lookup: CDR1 ENHRY, CDR2 SYGVKD. This CDR3 is 14 amino acids long. Between the trimmed V and J ends, which lost 10 bases and 5 bases, there was a span of 18 bases. As DNA, the CDR3 is TGTGCCACGGGGGAAAGAGGGAAGAACAATGAGCAGTTCTTC. Encoded protein: CATGERGKNNEQFF.

The chain links TRBV5-1 to TRBJ2-3; D might be TRBD2 (5 bases). The length of the CDR3 is 15 residues. Germline V lookup: CDR1 SGHRS, CDR2 YFSETQ. V lost 1 base to trimming and J lost 0 bases, with 9 bases between them. In DNA, the CDR3 is TGCGCCAGCAGCTTGTGGCGGACTAGCACAGATACGCAGTATTTT. It is translated as CASSLWRTSTDTQYF.